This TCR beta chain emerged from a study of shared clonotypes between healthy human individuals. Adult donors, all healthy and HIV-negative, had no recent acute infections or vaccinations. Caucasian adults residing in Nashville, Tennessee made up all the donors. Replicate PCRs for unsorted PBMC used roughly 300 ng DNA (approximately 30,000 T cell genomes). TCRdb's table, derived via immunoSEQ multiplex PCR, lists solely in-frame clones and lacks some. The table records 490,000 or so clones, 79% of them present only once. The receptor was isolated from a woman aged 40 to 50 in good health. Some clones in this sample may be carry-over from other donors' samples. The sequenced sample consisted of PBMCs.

In DNA form, the CDR3 reads TGTGCCAGCAGCCCCAGCAGAACTCATGGCTACACCTTC. It is translated as CASSPSRTHGYTF. The rearrangement links TRBV11-2 to TRBJ1-2; D gene unclear. The CDR3 has 13 residues. Trimming removed 5 bases at V and 6 bases at J, with 13 bases between. Germline V gene sequence: CDR1 SGHAT, CDR2 FQNNGV.